These T cell receptor beta chains were read from a single sample in a study of T-cell memory formation after mild COVID-19. MiXCR, run by TCRdb on the 5' RACE reads, gives a single entry per CDR3 protein. The sample carries a few hundred thousand distinct CDR3 sequences, roughly 24% recorded once. The specimen was PBMCs or a T cell subset sorted from them (not recorded which). The receptors were sampled from an adult woman who had mild COVID-19 (a few samples of this study predate the infection). Cell type and time point are not known. The CDR3 runs from the conserved cysteine through the conserved F or W. Fields, in order: V gene, D gene, J gene, clone size, CDR3 protein, CDR3 DNA. A D gene is named only where the DNA matches it firmly. Some rows mark clone size as missing; the rest say once, few, many or name a class of expanded clone.

v_call: TRBV7-2
d_call: TRBD1
j_call: TRBJ2-3
clone_size: many
cdr3_aa: CASSLWGQSTDTQYF
cdr3_nt: TGTGCCAGCAGCTTATGGGGACAGAGCACAGATACGCAGTATTTT

v_call: TRBV7-9
d_call: TRBD1
j_call: TRBJ2-7
clone_size: few
cdr3_aa: CASSFLQGKVDEQYF
cdr3_nt: TGTGCCAGCAGCTTTCTACAGGGGAAGGTGGACGAGCAGTACTTC

v_call: TRBV29-1
d_call: TRBD1
j_call: TRBJ2-7
clone_size: -
cdr3_aa: CSVAGTGARVAYEQYF
cdr3_nt: TGCAGCGTGGCCGGGACAGGGGCCCGAGTAGCCTACGAGCAGTACTTC

v_call: TRBV20-1
d_call: TRBD1
j_call: TRBJ1-3
clone_size: -
cdr3_aa: CSAETGTGAGNTIYF
cdr3_nt: TGCAGTGCGGAAACCGGGACAGGGGCTGGAAACACCATATATTTT

v_call: TRBV5-1
d_call: -
j_call: TRBJ2-7
clone_size: many
cdr3_aa: CASSLGDDSYEQYF
cdr3_nt: TGCGCCAGCAGCTTGGGGGACGACTCCTACGAGCAGTACTTC

v_call: TRBV29-1
d_call: -
j_call: TRBJ2-3
clone_size: -
cdr3_aa: CSVRTDTDTQYF
cdr3_nt: TGCAGCGTAAGGACGGACACAGATACGCAGTATTTT

v_call: TRBV9
d_call: TRBD2
j_call: TRBJ2-1
clone_size: -
cdr3_aa: CASSVGLAGIYNEQFF
cdr3_nt: TGTGCCAGCAGCGTGGGACTAGCGGGGATCTACAATGAGCAGTTCTTC

v_call: TRBV20-1
d_call: TRBD2
j_call: TRBJ2-7
clone_size: -
cdr3_aa: CSASTPQRGTYEQYF
cdr3_nt: TGCAGTGCTTCGACCCCTCAGCGGGGGACCTACGAGCAGTACTTC

v_call: TRBV29-1
d_call: TRBD1
j_call: TRBJ1-6
clone_size: few
cdr3_aa: CSIQTGTYNSPLHF
cdr3_nt: TGCAGCATACAGACAGGGACCTATAATTCACCCCTCCACTTT

v_call: TRBV12-3/TRBV12-4
d_call: -
j_call: TRBJ1-2
clone_size: few
cdr3_aa: CASSFAGTYGYTF
cdr3_nt: TGTGCCAGCAGTTTCGCAGGGACCTATGGCTACACCTTC

v_call: TRBV29-1
d_call: -
j_call: TRBJ2-1
clone_size: -
cdr3_aa: CSVEPRMVNEQFF
cdr3_nt: TGCAGCGTTGAACCTAGGATGGTAAATGAGCAGTTCTTC

v_call: TRBV7-2
d_call: TRBD1
j_call: TRBJ1-2
clone_size: few
cdr3_aa: CASSLVGQGENYGYTF
cdr3_nt: TGTGCCAGCAGCTTAGTGGGACAGGGGGAGAACTATGGCTACACCTTC

v_call: TRBV7-7
d_call: -
j_call: TRBJ2-3
clone_size: -
cdr3_aa: CASSPTGRSDTQYF
cdr3_nt: TGTGCCAGCAGCCCCACAGGACGGTCAGATACGCAGTATTTT

v_call: TRBV12-3/TRBV12-4
d_call: -
j_call: TRBJ2-7
clone_size: few
cdr3_aa: CASSPHRLSTTSFEQYF
cdr3_nt: TGTGCCAGCAGTCCGCATCGGCTAAGTACCACTTCCTTCGAGCAGTACTTC

v_call: TRBV18
d_call: TRBD2
j_call: TRBJ2-1
clone_size: few
cdr3_aa: CASSPKPTGLAATDEQFF
cdr3_nt: TGTGCCAGCTCACCAAAACCCACCGGGCTAGCGGCCACCGATGAGCAGTTCTTC

v_call: TRBV5-1
d_call: -
j_call: TRBJ2-4
clone_size: few
cdr3_aa: CASSPVEGGTQIQYF
cdr3_nt: TGCGCCAGCAGCCCGGTGGAGGGCGGGACCCAAATTCAGTACTTC

v_call: TRBV5-1
d_call: -
j_call: TRBJ2-7
clone_size: many
cdr3_aa: CASSLDRPYEQYF
cdr3_nt: TGCGCCAGCAGTTTGGACCGTCCCTACGAGCAGTACTTC

v_call: TRBV24-1
d_call: -
j_call: TRBJ1-2
clone_size: few
cdr3_aa: CATSDFRDTANYGYTF
cdr3_nt: TGTGCCACCAGTGATTTTCGGGACACGGCTAACTATGGCTACACCTTC

v_call: TRBV9
d_call: TRBD1
j_call: TRBJ2-7
clone_size: -
cdr3_aa: CASSGRQGINYEQYF
cdr3_nt: TGTGCCAGCAGCGGAAGACAGGGGATAAACTACGAGCAGTACTTC

v_call: TRBV9
d_call: -
j_call: TRBJ2-3
clone_size: -
cdr3_aa: CASSVAATDTQYF
cdr3_nt: TGTGCCAGCAGCGTAGCTGCTACAGATACGCAGTATTTT

v_call: TRBV7-9
d_call: -
j_call: TRBJ1-4
clone_size: few
cdr3_aa: CASSLTEILLRDEKLFF
cdr3_nt: TGTGCCAGCAGCTTAACAGAGATCCTGCTCAGGGATGAAAAACTGTTTTTT

v_call: TRBV6-1
d_call: -
j_call: TRBJ2-5
clone_size: -
cdr3_aa: CASSENSIETQYF
cdr3_nt: TGTGCCAGCAGTGAAAATAGCATTGAGACCCAGTACTTC

v_call: TRBV2
d_call: -
j_call: TRBJ1-2
clone_size: -
cdr3_aa: CASSEAGTKGYTF
cdr3_nt: TGTGCCAGCAGTGAAGCGGGGACCAAAGGCTACACCTTC

v_call: TRBV27
d_call: -
j_call: TRBJ2-1
clone_size: -
cdr3_aa: CASSPGPRYNEQFF
cdr3_nt: TGTGCCAGCAGTCCGGGCCCTCGGTACAATGAGCAGTTCTTC

v_call: TRBV12-3/TRBV12-4
d_call: -
j_call: TRBJ1-1
clone_size: -
cdr3_aa: CASSLGGGVTEAFF
cdr3_nt: TGTGCCAGCAGTTTAGGAGGTGGTGTAACTGAAGCTTTCTTT

v_call: TRBV12-3/TRBV12-4
d_call: -
j_call: TRBJ2-2
clone_size: -
cdr3_aa: CASVLGTLVTGELFF
cdr3_nt: TGTGCTTCAGTTTTAGGGACACTGGTTACCGGGGAGCTGTTTTTT

v_call: TRBV5-1
d_call: -
j_call: TRBJ2-5
clone_size: -
cdr3_aa: CASSLLGRQETQYF
cdr3_nt: TGCGCCAGCAGCTTGCTGGGGAGGCAAGAGACCCAGTACTTC

v_call: TRBV7-9
d_call: -
j_call: TRBJ2-1
clone_size: -
cdr3_aa: CASARGPTYNEQFF
cdr3_nt: TGTGCCAGCGCACGGGGCCCAACCTACAATGAGCAGTTCTTC

v_call: TRBV29-1
d_call: -
j_call: TRBJ1-2
clone_size: few
cdr3_aa: CSGGGSYGYTF
cdr3_nt: TGCAGCGGGGGGGGAAGCTATGGCTACACCTTC

v_call: TRBV9
d_call: -
j_call: TRBJ2-1
clone_size: -
cdr3_aa: CASSVALSGNEQFF
cdr3_nt: TGTGCCAGCAGCGTAGCTTTATCTGGGAATGAGCAGTTCTTC

v_call: TRBV6-4
d_call: -
j_call: TRBJ1-6
clone_size: few
cdr3_aa: CASSDVQGRGSPLHF
cdr3_nt: TGTGCCAGCAGTGACGTACAGGGAAGGGGTTCACCCCTCCACTTT

v_call: TRBV4-1
d_call: TRBD1
j_call: TRBJ1-1
clone_size: few
cdr3_aa: CASSQWGQKNTEAFF
cdr3_nt: TGCGCCAGCAGCCAATGGGGACAGAAGAACACTGAAGCTTTCTTT

v_call: TRBV14
d_call: -
j_call: TRBJ2-1
clone_size: -
cdr3_aa: CASSQDLGPYNEQFF
cdr3_nt: TGTGCCAGCAGCCAAGATCTGGGTCCCTACAATGAGCAGTTCTTC

v_call: TRBV9
d_call: TRBD1
j_call: TRBJ2-2
clone_size: -
cdr3_aa: CASGGLGQEHNGELFF
cdr3_nt: TGTGCCAGCGGTGGTCTGGGACAGGAACACAACGGGGAGCTGTTTTTT

v_call: TRBV19
d_call: TRBD2
j_call: TRBJ2-7
clone_size: few
cdr3_aa: CASSKMYWEGDYEQYF
cdr3_nt: TGTGCCAGTAGTAAGATGTATTGGGAGGGCGATTACGAGCAGTACTTC

v_call: TRBV5-1
d_call: TRBD1
j_call: TRBJ1-1
clone_size: -
cdr3_aa: CASTSGQMNTEAFF
cdr3_nt: TGCGCCAGCACCTCGGGACAGATGAACACTGAAGCTTTCTTT